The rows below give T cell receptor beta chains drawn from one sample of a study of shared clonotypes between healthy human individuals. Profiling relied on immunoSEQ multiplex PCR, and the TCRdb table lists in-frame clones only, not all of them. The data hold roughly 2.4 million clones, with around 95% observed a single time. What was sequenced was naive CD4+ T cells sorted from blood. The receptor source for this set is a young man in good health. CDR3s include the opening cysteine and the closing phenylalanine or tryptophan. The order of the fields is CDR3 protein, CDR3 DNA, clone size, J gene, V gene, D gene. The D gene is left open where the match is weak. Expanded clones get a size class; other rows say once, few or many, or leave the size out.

cdr3_aa: CASSYSRGAPYEQYF
cdr3_nt: TGTGCCAGCAGTTACTCGCGGGGGGCCCCCTACGAGCAGTACTTC
clone_size: -
j_call: TRBJ2-7
v_call: TRBV6-5
d_call: TRBD2

cdr3_aa: CASSVETGRETQYF
cdr3_nt: TGTGCCAGCAGCGTAGAAACAGGGCGAGAGACCCAGTACTTC
clone_size: -
j_call: TRBJ2-5
v_call: TRBV9
d_call: -

cdr3_aa: CASSSSAYEQYF
cdr3_nt: TGTGCCAGCAGCTCTAGTGCCTACGAGCAGTACTTC
clone_size: -
j_call: TRBJ2-7
v_call: TRBV7-2
d_call: -

cdr3_aa: CASRQLGELFF
cdr3_nt: TGTGCCAGCAGACAGCTCGGGGAGCTGTTTTTT
clone_size: -
j_call: TRBJ2-2
v_call: TRBV6-1
d_call: -

cdr3_aa: CARREHPGGGNTEAFF
cdr3_nt: TGTGCCAGGAGAGAACACCCCGGGGGGGGTAACACTGAAGCTTTCTTT
clone_size: -
j_call: TRBJ1-1
v_call: TRBV2
d_call: -

cdr3_aa: CASSSSPEQAYYEQYF
cdr3_nt: TGTGCCAGCAGCTCATCACCGGAGCAGGCATACTACGAGCAGTACTTC
clone_size: once
j_call: TRBJ2-7
v_call: TRBV7-2
d_call: -

cdr3_aa: CASSQDITGVQLYEQYF
cdr3_nt: TGCGCCAGCAGCCAAGATATAACAGGGGTTCAACTTTACGAGCAGTACTTC
clone_size: -
j_call: TRBJ2-7
v_call: TRBV4-1
d_call: TRBD1

cdr3_aa: CAWSSTGGTYSGANVLTF
cdr3_nt: TGTGCCTGGTCCTCAACAGGGGGTACTTACTCTGGGGCCAACGTCCTGACTTTC
clone_size: -
j_call: TRBJ2-6
v_call: TRBV30
d_call: TRBD1

cdr3_aa: CASSLTGTYNSPLHF
cdr3_nt: TGTGCCAGCAGCCTTACAGGGACCTATAATTCACCCCTCCACTTT
clone_size: -
j_call: TRBJ1-6
v_call: TRBV27
d_call: -

cdr3_aa: CASSPSGHTADYGYTF
cdr3_nt: TGTGCCAGCAGCCCTTCCGGACACACGGCTGACTATGGCTACACCTTC
clone_size: -
j_call: TRBJ1-2
v_call: TRBV6-6
d_call: -

cdr3_aa: CAISARTDREGQFF
cdr3_nt: TGTGCCATCAGCGCTAGGACAGACAGGGAGGGGCAGTTCTTC
clone_size: -
j_call: TRBJ2-1
v_call: TRBV10-3
d_call: -